This TCR beta chain derives from a study of lymphopenia after photon versus proton radiotherapy. Comment on this clone: The junction departs from germline at one end; a sequencing error may be responsible.

Some clones are missing from TCRdb's copy, which holds only in-frame ones; the method was immunoSEQ multiplex PCR. There are some 70,000 clones in the sample; around 86% occur only once, and about 10% lies in the top ten. The origin of this receptor is a man aged 80 or over with esophageal cancer. Sequenced material: peripheral blood, taken from a patient treated with proton-based radiotherapy.

The CDR3 coding sequence is TGTGCCAGCAGCATCTGGTCAGGATCGGGGTACGGGCAGTACTTC. Amino acid sequence: CASSIWSGSGYGQYF. This chain connects TRBV7-2 to TRBJ2-7, with a possible D match to TRBD2 (5 bases). Germline CDR1 and CDR2: SGHTA and FQGNSA. This CDR3 has 15 residues.